This TCR beta chain was recovered during a study of T cell clones after liver transplantation. Study context: Samples came from ITN030ST, which attempted immunosuppression withdrawal within 2 years of liver transplantation. At least one year of complete immunosuppression withdrawal without enzymes over twice normal defined tolerance.

Sequencing was performed with immunoSEQ multiplex PCR; in TCRdb, only in-frame clones are kept and a portion is missing. The table has around 51,000 clones, about 90% seen once. CDR1 is MNHEY and CDR2 is SMNVEV in the germline V gene (reference sequence). This CDR3 comprises 14 residues. Trimming removed 2 bases from V and 2 bases from J; junction bases left unmatched: 3. This TCR was sampled from a human patient who received a liver transplant. Some T cells may have come from the graft donor. Source: CD8+ T cells from blood, taken 12 months after liver transplant. The rearrangement uses TRBV27 and TRBJ2-7; 7 bases are shared with TRBD1. The CDR3 nucleotides are TGTGCCAGCAGTTTAGGGCAGGGGGCCTACGAGCAGTACTTC. As protein: CASSLGQGAYEQYF.